This T cell receptor (beta chain) originates from a study of post-analysis software for immune sequencing data. Whole-study findings and limits: People with multiple sclerosis had a significantly lower normalized Chao1 diversity than controls did. Among 5 or 6 TRBV segments more frequent in patients than controls were TRBV5-6, TRBV5-1 and TRBV20-1.

Turning to this clonotype: The antigen is not known.

cDNA libraries for TCR beta contained unique molecular identifiers. TCRdb redid the calling of the PCR reads with MiXCR, one entry per CDR3 protein. The sample has hundreds of thousands of distinct CDR3 sequences; about 27% are singletons. There are 19 residues in the CDR3. V shed 2 bases and J shed 4 bases, with 26 bases lying between them. Germline values: CDR1 SGHTA, CDR2 FQGNSA. This chain links TRBV7-2 with TRBJ1-2; tentative D call: TRBD1 (5 bases). The material sequenced was blood. The source is a girl aged 5 to 17 with multiple sclerosis. CDR3 protein: CASSLLGEGPPIPSYGYTF. The CDR3 DNA follows: TGTGCCAGCAGCTTATTGGGGGAAGGGCCCCCAATTCCCTCCTATGGCTACACCTTC.